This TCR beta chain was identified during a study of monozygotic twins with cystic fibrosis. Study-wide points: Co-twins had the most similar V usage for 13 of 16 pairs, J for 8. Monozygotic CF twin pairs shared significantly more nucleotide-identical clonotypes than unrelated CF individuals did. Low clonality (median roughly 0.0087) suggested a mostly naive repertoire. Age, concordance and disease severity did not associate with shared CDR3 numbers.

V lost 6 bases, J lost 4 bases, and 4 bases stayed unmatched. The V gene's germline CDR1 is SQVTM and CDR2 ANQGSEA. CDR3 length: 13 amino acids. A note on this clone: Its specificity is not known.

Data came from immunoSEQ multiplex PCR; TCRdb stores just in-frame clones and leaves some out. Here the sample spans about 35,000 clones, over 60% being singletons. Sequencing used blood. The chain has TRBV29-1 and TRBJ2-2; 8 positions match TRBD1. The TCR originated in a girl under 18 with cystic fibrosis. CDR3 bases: TGCAGCGTGTCCAGGGGGCGCACCGGGGAGCTGTTTTTT. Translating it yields CSVSRGRTGELFF.